The clone carrying this TCR beta chain was seen a handful of times. Its antigen remains unidentified. These data originate in a study of blood T cells in healthy people across ages. Study overall: There was about one barcoded beta molecule captured by template switching per two T cells. Findings and limits, study-wide: The recorded TCR beta diversity per million T cells decreased in a roughly linear manner with age.

Aged roughly 6 to 95, donors were systemically healthy Caucasians from Russia. Germline V CDR1 and CDR2: SNHLY, FYNNEI. The CDR3 has 14 residues. With 8 bases removed from V and 5 bases from J, the gap between germline ends came to 18 bases. A second about 6 to 11 cycle PCR used barcoded and J-beta primers. TCRdb redid the calling of the 5' RACE reads with MiXCR, one entry per CDR3 protein. The sample consists of about 680,000 distinct CDR3 sequences, around 49% of them appearing once. The receptor was isolated from a woman between 55 and 75 years old in good health. Sequencing was performed on blood. The chain employs TRBV2 and TRBJ2-5, with D perhaps TRBD2 (6 bases). The CDR3 DNA follows: TGTGCCAGCGGTACGGGACTTAAAGGGGAGACCCAGTACTTC. Translating gives CASGTGLKGETQYF.